This T cell receptor (beta chain) was sequenced during a study of CD8+CD57+ T cells in acquired aplastic anemia. In the study overall: Sorting CD4+ and CD8+ cells gave DNA averaging 3.2 ug.

This CDR3 has 12 residues. Deletions cut 4 bases from V and 7 bases from J, with 11 bases between. The germline V gene has CDR1 SGHVS and CDR2 FQNEAQ. Comments on this clonotype: Its matching antigen is unknown.

The patients chosen for sequencing had shown expansion of CD8+CD57+ cells (detected by flow cytometry). Every patient presented with severe acquired aplastic anemia. At blood sampling, none of the patients had yet received therapy. Genomic DNA served as template for TCR beta VDJ and CDR3 profiling. TCRdb analysed the reads with MiXCR anew, one entry per CDR3 protein. Among around 150,000 distinct CDR3 sequences listed, over 70% were seen once. Study-level results: Approximately 30 CD8+ CDR3 sequences were shared between patients and controls.

The receptor comes from a human donor with aplastic anemia. The chain recombines TRBV7-8 with TRBJ2-7; TRBD2 is a possible D gene (6 bases). The sequencing input was sorted CD4+, CD8+, or CD8+CD57+ T cells (not recorded which) from PBMCs. The chain's CDR3 is CASSSSRGEQYF. CDR3 DNA: TGTGCCAGCAGCTCCTCCCGGGGGGAGCAGTACTTC.